The 13 T cell receptor beta chains in this list originate from one sample, sequenced in a study of blood T cell repertoires in COVID-19 (dated by TCRdb to the early 2020s). The library was built by means of the immunoSEQ multiplex PCR assay. The clones in this table, taken by TCRdb from immuneACCESS, are in-frame only. Not every clone is retained; where verified, under half of the shortfall comes from an unresolved V gene, and the cause of the rest is unknown. The table for this sample lists 140,000 to 150,000 clones; 85% to 90% of them were counted only once. The ten largest clones take up around 15% of the sample. Specimen: peripheral blood. These receptors all stem from a man aged 18 to 29 with COVID-19, enrolled during active disease.

The V call is TRBV4-1, the J call TRBJ2-7; D possibly corresponds to TRBD1 (6 bases). Germline V gene data show CDR1 as MGHRA and CDR2 as YSYEKL. V dropped 0 bases and J dropped 0 bases, with 9 bases sitting between them. The CDR3 totals 15 residues. The CDR3, as DNA: TGCGCCAGCAGCCAAGATGAACAGGGCTCCTACGAGCAGTACTTC. Its translation is CASSQDEQGSYEQYF.

This chain connects TRBV28 to TRBJ2-5; a possible D gene is TRBD2 (6 bases). Germline V gives CDR1 MDHEN, CDR2 SYDVKM. The CDR3 is made up of 14 amino acids. V was cut by 1 base and J by 2 bases, with 8 bases left in between. This CDR3 reads CASSLSEGQETQYF. The CDR3 nucleotides read TGTGCCAGCAGTTTATCGGAGGGGCAAGAGACCCAGTACTTC.

CDR3 residues: CASSLASSGSYEQYF. As DNA, the CDR3 is TGTGCCAGCAGCTTAGCGTCAAGCGGGAGTTACGAGCAGTACTTC. This chain connects TRBV7-8 to TRBJ2-7; 8 bases fit TRBD2. The length of the CDR3 is 15 residues. Trimming cost V 0 bases and J 4 bases; bases outside gene matches: 5. CDR1 and CDR2 from the germline V gene are SGHVS and FQNEAQ.

The chain is built from TRBV28 and TRBJ2-7, with 10 bases aligning to TRBD1. Germline values: CDR1 MDHEN, CDR2 SYDVKM. The trim removed 6 bases at V and 0 bases at J, leaving 11 bases unmatched. The CDR3 has 17 amino acids. The CDR3 sequence: CASRSVMGQGNSYEQYF. CDR3 nucleotide sequence: TGTGCCAGCAGATCCGTAATGGGACAGGGGAACTCCTACGAGCAGTACTTC.

The chain joins TRBV5-1 to TRBJ2-1, with D perhaps TRBD1 (6 bases). This CDR3 is built from 15 residues. Germline V gene sequence: CDR1 SGHRS, CDR2 YFSETQ. V was trimmed by 5 bases and J by 1 base, leaving 13 bases between them. The CDR3: CASRGASPSYNEQFF. The CDR3 nucleotides are TGCGCCAGCAGGGGGGCCTCGCCATCCTACAATGAGCAGTTCTTC.

V usage is TRBV7-8 and J usage is TRBJ2-5, with D possibly being TRBD2 (6 bases). This CDR3 contains 14 residues. V lost 5 bases and J lost 4, with 14 bases in between. The germline V gene encodes CDR1 SGHVS and CDR2 FQNEAQ. The CDR3 loop is CASSHTGRGETQYF. As DNA, the CDR3 is TGTGCCAGCAGCCATACGGGGCGGGGAGAGACCCAGTACTTC.

The V gene is TRBV6-5, the J gene TRBJ2-2; the D gene is possibly TRBD1 (6 bases). This CDR3 contains 14 residues. CDR1 MNHEY and CDR2 SVGAGI come from the germline V gene. V lost 7 bases and J 4 bases, leaving 13 bases between the germline ends. The CDR3 sequence is CASTRGGGTGELFF. The CDR3 DNA reads as TGTGCCAGCACCAGGGGTGGGGGCACCGGGGAGCTGTTTTTT.

The rearrangement joins TRBV6-2 or TRBV6-3 to TRBJ2-6; TRBD1 agrees at 7 bases. Germline CDR1 reads MNHEY; CDR2 reads SVGEGT. The V and J ends lost 6 bases and 2 bases, in that order; junction bases with no gene match: 13. This CDR3 is 18 amino acids long. CDR3 region: CASSNRDSIRTGANVLTF. The CDR3 DNA is TGTGCCAGCAGCAACCGGGACAGTATAAGGACTGGGGCCAACGTCCTGACTTTC.

The gene calls are TRBV4-3 and TRBJ2-7, with 8 nucleotides matching TRBD1. The germline gives CDR1 LGHNA, CDR2 YSLEER. This CDR3 contains 16 residues. J was trimmed by 5 bases and V by 4 bases; bases with no gene match: 13. The CDR3, as DNA: TGCGCCAGCAGCCCCAGAGACCAGGGGGCGGTGGACGAGCAGTACTTC. Translated, it gives CASSPRDQGAVDEQYF.

V and J are TRBV3-1 (or the pseudogene TRBV3-2) and TRBJ1-5; D not resolved. From germline, CDR1 is LGHDT and CDR2 YNNKEL (reference sequence). The V and J ends lost 0 bases and 7 bases respectively, with 4 bases between them. CDR3 length equals 12 residues. The CDR3 DNA reads TGTGCCAGCAGCCAAGACCGGCAGCCCCAGCATTTT. Its translation: CASSQDRQPQHF.

V usage is TRBV5-4 and J usage is TRBJ1-1, with TRBD1 identical over 11 bases. CDR3 size: 12 residues. CDR1 and CDR2 (germline): SGHNT, YYREEE (reference sequence). Trimming at V came to 3 bases and at J to 10 bases, leaving 2 bases not matched to a gene. CDR3 nucleotides: TGTGCCAGCAGCTGGGGACAGGGGGTAGCTTTCTTT. Translated: CASSWGQGVAFF.

This clone was counted ten times or more. The V call is TRBV7-9, the J call TRBJ2-2; TRBD1 matches at 7 bases. With 5 bases clipped from V and 0 bases from J, the junction kept 6 bases outside the gene matches. The germline V gene has CDR1 SEHNR and CDR2 FQNEAQ (reference sequence). CDR3 length equals 16 residues. CDR3 region: CASSRGQFPNTGELFF. CDR3 coding DNA: TGTGCCAGCAGCCGGGGACAGTTCCCGAACACCGGGGAGCTGTTTTTT.

The chain recombines TRBV29-1 with TRBJ1-2; a possible D gene is TRBD1 (6 bases). The CDR3 runs 16 residues. CDR1 and CDR2 from the germline V gene are SQVTM and ANQGSEA. V was trimmed by 7 bases and J by 1 base, leaving 22 bases between them. The CDR3 region is CSAYSTWTDNNYGYTF. DNA of the CDR3: TGCAGCGCCTACTCAACTTGGACAGACAATAACTATGGCTACACCTTC. The complete variable domain, with remaining parts taken from reference TRBV29-1 and TRBJ1-2, reads SAVISQKPSRDICQRGTSLTIQCQVDSQVTMMFWYRQQPGQSLTLIATANQGSEATYESGFVIDKFPISRPNLTFSTLTVSNMSPEDSSIYLCSAYSTWTDNNYGYTFGSGTRLTVV.